This record looks at one T cell receptor (beta chain) sequence and its context. This clonotype appeared many times. Its antigen is not yet known. Base qualities are missing; no much larger clone stands one base away. The germline ends are 18 bases apart after V is trimmed by 5 bases and J by 7 bases. CDR3 length: 15 amino acids, cysteine to phenylalanine. The only DNA kept is the CDR3, 45 bases in frame from the first base. The sample belongs to a study of blood T cells in healthy people across ages (dated by TCRdb to between 2014 and 2017). With regard to the full study: In model experiments, template switching captured roughly one uniquely barcoded TCR beta cDNA molecule for every two T cells. Age-related changes in TCR beta repertoire diversity were measured in the study by deep sequencing normalized with unique cDNA molecular identifiers. The donors were split into four age groups: young (average about 16 years), middle-aged (more than 35), aged (roughly 68) and long-lived (roughly 77). To avoid experimental bias, donors of different ages were spread randomly across the sequencing lanes. The study analyzed two additional independent replicas of 1 million unique cDNA reads from the same blood draw for two donors, one aged 18 to 29 and one aged 80 or older.

Library method: 5' RACE. TCRdb names Illumina HiSeq 2500 as the instrument used. A second roughly 6 to 12 cycle PCR used a sample-barcoded 5' primer and a J-beta primer mix. A unique molecular identifier was introduced onto each TCR beta cDNA molecule by a template-switch 5' adaptor carrying 12 random nucleotides. At least 2.5 million CDR3-containing paired-end reads were obtained from each sample. First-strand cDNA was synthesized from all RNA with the Mint cDNA synthesis kit, primed by a TRBC-specific oligonucleotide. All cDNA was treated with uracil-DNA glycosylase and then went through a first 18-cycle PCR with the universal primers M1SS and BC2_uni_R. As for how the authors treated the data: Each sample was normalized by randomly selecting 1 million high-quality reads, each carrying a distinct molecular identifier. Reads sharing molecular identifiers were discarded rather than binned into consensus sequences. MiTCR, with a Q25 quality threshold and the strictest error-elimination algorithm, was used for CDR3 identification, clonotype clustering and error correction. A nonparametric unseen species model with Euler transformation was used to estimate a lower bound on total TCR beta diversity. Using fastp at Q25 and MiXCR, TCRdb reprocessed the public reads and kept productive beta chains. Merged by CDR3 protein, the rows form single entries marked with the most common genes and DNA. The V and J calls come from TCRdb's annotation, not from the publication. Present in this sample are about 670,000 distinct CDR3 sequences, over 40% of which were seen just once. The ten most abundant clones make up about 13% of the sample.

Paper-wide results and their limitations: Observed TCR beta diversity per million T cells fell roughly linearly with age, and a significant reduction was already apparent by age around 39. A strong correlation was found between observed TCR beta diversity and the percentage of naive T cells measured by flow cytometry. Compared with the aged group, the long-lived group had more naive CD4+ T cells, fewer expanded clones and increased TCR diversity, suggesting age selection. Conclusive comparison of naive and antigen-experienced compartments was prevented by the profiling of bulk unsorted PBMCs. Estimates of total diversity from one million sequenced T cells were regarded as lower bounds and underestimates. Because donor CMV infection status was unknown, age-related changes in expanded clonotypes were potentially confounded.

Donors were a few dozen systemically healthy Caucasian individuals from Russia aged about 6 to 100 years. Each donor gave about 10 milliliters of peripheral blood, drawn into EDTA-treated Vacutainer tubes. PBMCs were isolated by Ficoll-Paque density-gradient centrifugation, with at least 6.5 million obtained per sample. Total RNA was extracted from PBMCs with Trizol reagent, with at least 6 micrograms obtained per sample. For every donor, an aliquot of PBMCs went through flow cytometry to measure the percentages of naive CD45RAhigh/CD27high T cells. The sequence is built from TRBV12-3 or TRBV12-4 and TRBJ2-4; a weak D assignment points to TRBD2 (5 bases agree). This TCR came from a woman at least 80 years old in good health. Sequenced sample: blood. The sequence in DNA is TGTGCCAGCAGTGGGCACCGCCCGTCGGGGAACATTCAGTACTTC. The resulting protein is CASSGHRPSGNIQYF.